This TCR beta chain was retrieved from a study of blood T cell repertoires in COVID-19. Method: immunoSEQ multiplex PCR; TCRdb's copy keeps in-frame clones and lacks some. The repertoire holds hundreds of thousands of clones, about 86% seen once, with more than 4% in the top ten. Cohort allocation depended upon clinical history that participants reported. Exposed participants came across a COVID-19 case within 2 weeks before study entry. The CDR3 consists of 16 residues. Per the germline V gene, CDR1 is LNHNV and CDR2 is YYDKDF (reference sequence). V shed 1 base and J 5 bases; nucleotides not matched to a gene: 4.

This rearrangement joins TRBV15 to TRBJ2-1; 11 bases line up with TRBD2. The sequencing sample was made of PBMCs or T cells enriched from blood (not recorded which). The TCR was taken from a woman aged 25 to 45 who had been exposed to COVID-19. CDR3 DNA sequence: TGTGCCACCAGCAGAGGCTTAGCGGGGGGGGACAATGAGCAGTTCTTC. It translates to CATSRGLAGGDNEQFF.